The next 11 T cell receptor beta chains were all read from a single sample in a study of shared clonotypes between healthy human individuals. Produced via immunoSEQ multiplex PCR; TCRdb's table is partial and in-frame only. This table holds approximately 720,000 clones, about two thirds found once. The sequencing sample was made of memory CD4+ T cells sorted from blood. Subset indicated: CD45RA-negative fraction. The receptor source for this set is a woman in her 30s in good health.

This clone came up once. The CDR3 DNA reads TGTGCCAGCAGTTTTCATGGCGGGAACTCCTACAATGAGCAGTTCTTC. Amino acids: CASSFHGGNSYNEQFF. The rearrangement joins TRBV6-7 to TRBJ2-1; possibly TRBD2 for D (6 bases). TRBV6-7 is an ORF; its function is uncertain. V lost 4 bases to trimming and J lost 0 bases, with 13 bases between them. The CDR3 extends over 16 amino acids.

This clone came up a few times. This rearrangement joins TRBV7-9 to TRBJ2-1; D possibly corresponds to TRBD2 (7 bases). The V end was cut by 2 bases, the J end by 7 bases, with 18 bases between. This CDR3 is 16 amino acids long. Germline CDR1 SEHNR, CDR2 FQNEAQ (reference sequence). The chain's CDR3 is CASSLLPGRGVNEQFF. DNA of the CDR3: TGTGCCAGCAGCTTACTCCCAGGGAGGGGGGTGAATGAGCAGTTCTTC.

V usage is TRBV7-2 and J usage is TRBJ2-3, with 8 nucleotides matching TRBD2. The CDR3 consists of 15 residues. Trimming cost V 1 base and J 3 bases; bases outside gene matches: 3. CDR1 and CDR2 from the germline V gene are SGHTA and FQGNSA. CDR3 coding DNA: TGTGCCAGCAGCTTAGTTGGACTAGCAACAGATACGCAGTATTTT. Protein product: CASSLVGLATDTQYF. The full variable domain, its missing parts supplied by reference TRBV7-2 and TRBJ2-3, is GAGVSQSPSNKVTEKGKDVELRCDPISGHTALYWYRQSLGQGLEFLIYFQGNSAPDKSGLPSDRFSAERTGGSVSTLTIQRTQQEDSAVYLCASSLVGLATDTQYFGPGTRLTVL.

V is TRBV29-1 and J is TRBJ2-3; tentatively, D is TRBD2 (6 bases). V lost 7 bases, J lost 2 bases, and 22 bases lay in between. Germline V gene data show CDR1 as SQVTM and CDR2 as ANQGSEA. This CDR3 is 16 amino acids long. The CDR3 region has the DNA TGCAGCGCTGGGGGGACCCCAGACAGCTCCACAGATACGCAGTATTTT. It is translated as CSAGGTPDSSTDTQYF.

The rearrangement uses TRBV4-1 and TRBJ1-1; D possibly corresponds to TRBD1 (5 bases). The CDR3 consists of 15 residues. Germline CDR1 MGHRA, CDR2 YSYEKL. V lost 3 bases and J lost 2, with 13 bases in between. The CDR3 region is CASSHILTVNTEAFF. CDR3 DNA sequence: TGCGCCAGCAGCCACATCTTGACAGTTAACACTGAAGCTTTCTTT.

The CDR3 loop is CASSPRQGVMGQETQYF. The DNA for the CDR3 is TGTGCCAGTAGTCCGCGACAGGGGGTAATGGGTCAAGAGACCCAGTACTTC. This chain connects TRBV19 to TRBJ2-5; 9 bases match TRBD1. The CDR3 sequence is 17 residues long. Unmatched junction bases numbered 12, after V lost 5 bases and J lost 2 bases. The germline V gene has CDR1 LNHDA and CDR2 SQIVND (reference sequence).

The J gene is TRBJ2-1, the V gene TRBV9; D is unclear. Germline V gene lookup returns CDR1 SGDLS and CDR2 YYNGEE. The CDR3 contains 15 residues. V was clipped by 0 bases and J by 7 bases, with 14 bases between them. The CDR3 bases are TGTGCCAGCAGCGTAGATAGGGTACGGAATAATGAGCAGTTCTTC. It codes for CASSVDRVRNNEQFF. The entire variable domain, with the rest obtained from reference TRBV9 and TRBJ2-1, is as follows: DSGVTQTPKHLITATGQRVTLRCSPRSGDLSVYWYQQSLDQGLQFLIQYYNGEERAKGNILERFSAQQFPDLHSELNLSSLELGDSALYFCASSVDRVRNNEQFFGPGTRLTVL.

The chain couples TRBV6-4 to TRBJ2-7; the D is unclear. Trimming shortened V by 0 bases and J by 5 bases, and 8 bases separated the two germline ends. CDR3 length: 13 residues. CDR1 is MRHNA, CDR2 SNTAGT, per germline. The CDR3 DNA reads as TGTGCCAGCAGTGACTCGAGTGCCAACGAGCAGTACTTC. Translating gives CASSDSSANEQYF.

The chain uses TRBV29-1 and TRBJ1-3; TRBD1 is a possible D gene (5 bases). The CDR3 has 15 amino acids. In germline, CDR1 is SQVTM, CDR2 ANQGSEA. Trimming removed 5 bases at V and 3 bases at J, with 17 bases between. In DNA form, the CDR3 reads TGCAGCGTTCTATCTGGTGGGGGATTTGGAAACACCATATATTTT. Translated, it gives CSVLSGGGFGNTIYF.

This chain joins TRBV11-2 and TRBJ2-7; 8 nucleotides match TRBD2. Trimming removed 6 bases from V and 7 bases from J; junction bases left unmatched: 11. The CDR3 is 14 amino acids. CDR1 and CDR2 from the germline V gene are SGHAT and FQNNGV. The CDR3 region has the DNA TGTGCCAGCAGGTACTCGGGAGGGCCGCAGGAGCAGTACTTC. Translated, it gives CASRYSGGPQEQYF. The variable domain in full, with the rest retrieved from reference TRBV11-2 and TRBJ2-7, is EAGVAQSPRYKIIEKRQSVAFWCNPISGHATLYWYQQILGQGPKLLIQFQNNGVVDDSQLPKDRFSAERLKGVDSTLKIQPAKLEDSAVYLCASRYSGGPQEQYFGPGTRLTVT.

Here the CDR3 reads CATMGQGAYEQYF. The CDR3 coding sequence is TGTGCCACCATGGGACAGGGGGCATACGAGCAGTACTTC. This sequence joins TRBV6-1 and TRBJ2-7; TRBD1 agrees at 12 bases. CDR1 is MNHNS and CDR2 is SASEGT in the germline V gene. The V gene end was trimmed by 10 bases and the J gene end by 4 bases; junction bases not matched to a gene: 5. This CDR3 has 13 amino acids.